This T cell receptor beta chain appears in the sequencing data of a study of blood T cell repertoires in COVID-19. Study in general: Samples came from the United States, Italy and Spain, spanning acute and convalescent COVID-19. Nucleic acid was either cDNA or gDNA, and it came from T cells, B-cell-depleted T cells, or PBMCs.

The CDR3 sequence is 15 residues long. The ends lost 7 bases at V and 5 bases at J; junction bases unmatched: 8. CDR1 is LNHDA, CDR2 SQIVND, per germline (reference sequence). Original handling: Reference gene primer amplification in the assay estimated nucleated cell counts. The repertoire was sequenced with immunoSEQ multiplex PCR; TCRdb's copy has only in-frame clones and lacks some. From that table come the V and J calls and clone size; the DNA was used to work out D and trimming. The sample includes under 200,000 clones, approximately 91% seen only once; the top ten take roughly 2%. V gene TRBV19 combines with J gene TRBJ1-4; 9 bases are shared with TRBD1. The sequence came from a young man with acute or convalescent COVID-19. Sequencing was performed on peripheral blood. CDR3: CASTHSGTGNEKLFF. CDR3 DNA sequence: TGTGCCAGTACCCACTCCGGGACAGGGAATGAAAAACTGTTTTTT.